These T cell receptor beta chains were read from a single sample in a study of tumour-infiltrating T cells in Burkitt lymphoma. The method was immunoSEQ multiplex PCR; TCRdb's version includes in-frame clones alone and lacks a portion of them. Of approximately 5,100 clones in the sample, about a sixth are singletons; the top ten hold roughly 13%. The sample consisted of tumor tissue. These TCRs come from a human donor with diffuse large B-cell lymphoma. Both conserved end residues are part of each CDR3. The order of the fields is clone size, D gene, V gene, J gene, CDR3 DNA, CDR3 protein. The D gene is left open where the match is weak. Size is omitted from some rows. Given values are once, few, many or a class for expanded clones.

clone_size: NA; d_call: NA; v_call: TRBV27; j_call: TRBJ1-2; cdr3_nt: TGTGCCAGCAGTCTAGGGACGGGGGGGATCTATGGCTACACCTTC; cdr3_aa: CASSLGTGGIYGYTF
clone_size: few; d_call: NA; v_call: TRBV14; j_call: TRBJ2-7; cdr3_nt: TGTGCCAGCAGCCAATCTCCGATCTACTCCTACGAGCAGTACTTC; cdr3_aa: CASSQSPIYSYEQYF
clone_size: few; d_call: TRBD2; v_call: TRBV2; j_call: TRBJ2-6; cdr3_nt: TGTGCCAGCTCCGGGGGGGTTGGGGCCAACGTCCTGACTTTC; cdr3_aa: CASSGGVGANVLTF
clone_size: NA; d_call: TRBD1; v_call: TRBV5-1; j_call: TRBJ2-2; cdr3_nt: TGCGCCAGCAGCTGGACAGGGCACACCGGGGAGCTGTTTTTT; cdr3_aa: CASSWTGHTGELFF
clone_size: NA; d_call: TRBD1; v_call: TRBV6-1; j_call: TRBJ1-5; cdr3_nt: TGTGCCAGCAGTCTAAGGACAGGGGGCGATCAGCCCCAGCATTTT; cdr3_aa: CASSLRTGGDQPQHF
clone_size: few; d_call: NA; v_call: TRBV12-2; j_call: TRBJ1-5; cdr3_nt: TGTGCAAGTCGCTTGCGAGGAGACAGGGGGCAAAATCAGCCCCAGCATTTT; cdr3_aa: CASRLRGDRGQNQPQHF
clone_size: NA; d_call: NA; v_call: TRBV18; j_call: TRBJ2-7; cdr3_nt: TGTGCCAGCTCACCACACTACGAGCAGTACTTC; cdr3_aa: CASSPHYEQYF
clone_size: few; d_call: NA; v_call: TRBV28; j_call: TRBJ2-4; cdr3_nt: TGTGCCAGCAGGCCCCACAGGGATGGCAAAAACATTCAGTACTTC; cdr3_aa: CASRPHRDGKNIQYF
clone_size: few; d_call: NA; v_call: TRBV6-6; j_call: TRBJ2-7; cdr3_nt: TGTGCCAGCACAAACGCGGAAGCCTACGAGCAGTACTTC; cdr3_aa: CASTNAEAYEQYF
clone_size: NA; d_call: TRBD1; v_call: TRBV5-1; j_call: TRBJ2-7; cdr3_nt: TGCGCCAGCAGCTTGCGGCAGGGGGTAACCTACGAGCAGTACTTC; cdr3_aa: CASSLRQGVTYEQYF
clone_size: NA; d_call: NA; v_call: TRBV6-1; j_call: TRBJ1-6; cdr3_nt: TGTGCCAGCAGTGACAGGGCCGGAGGCTCCTATAATTCACCCCTCCACTTT; cdr3_aa: CASSDRAGGSYNSPLHF
clone_size: NA; d_call: NA; v_call: TRBV7-3; j_call: TRBJ2-5; cdr3_nt: TGTGCCAGCAGCTTAATCGGGAGAGAGACCCAGTACTTC; cdr3_aa: CASSLIGRETQYF
clone_size: NA; d_call: TRBD2; v_call: TRBV29-1; j_call: TRBJ2-2; cdr3_nt: TGCAGCGTTAGGGCGGGAGGGCCGGGCACCGGGGAGCTATTTTTT; cdr3_aa: CSVRAGGPGTGELFF
clone_size: NA; d_call: NA; v_call: TRBV5-6; j_call: TRBJ2-3; cdr3_nt: TGTGCCAGCAGCTTTCGTAGCGGAACTCGCACAGATACGCAGTATTTT; cdr3_aa: CASSFRSGTRTDTQYF
clone_size: few; d_call: TRBD1; v_call: TRBV4-1; j_call: TRBJ1-4; cdr3_nt: TGCGCCAGCAGCCAAGAGGACAGGGGAAGAGAAAAACTGTTTTTT; cdr3_aa: CASSQEDRGREKLFF
clone_size: few; d_call: NA; v_call: TRBV5-1; j_call: TRBJ2-6; cdr3_nt: TGCGCCAGCAGCTTGGTGGTGAGGGCTGGGGCCAACGTCCTGACTTTC; cdr3_aa: CASSLVVRAGANVLTF
clone_size: few; d_call: NA; v_call: TRBV7-9; j_call: TRBJ1-2; cdr3_nt: TGTGCCAGCAGCCCGCTGGAGAACTATGGCTACACCTTC; cdr3_aa: CASSPLENYGYTF
clone_size: NA; d_call: TRBD2; v_call: TRBV9; j_call: TRBJ2-7; cdr3_nt: TGTGCCAGCAGCGAAAGCGGGAGGGCCTACGAGCAGTACTTC; cdr3_aa: CASSESGRAYEQYF
clone_size: NA; d_call: TRBD1; v_call: TRBV6-6; j_call: TRBJ1-1; cdr3_nt: TGTGCCAACATGGGGATGACAGGGCGCACTGAAGCTTTCTTT; cdr3_aa: CANMGMTGRTEAFF
clone_size: NA; d_call: TRBD1; v_call: TRBV6-1; j_call: TRBJ2-5; cdr3_nt: TGTGCCAGCAGCCTCGAGGGGGCCCAGACCCAGTACTTC; cdr3_aa: CASSLEGAQTQYF
clone_size: NA; d_call: NA; v_call: TRBV2; j_call: TRBJ2-3; cdr3_nt: TGTGCCAGCAGTGAAATGAGCGGTAGCACAGATACGCAGTATTTT; cdr3_aa: CASSEMSGSTDTQYF
clone_size: large; d_call: NA; v_call: TRBV27; j_call: TRBJ1-5; cdr3_nt: TGTGCCAGCAGTTTAGCCCGTAGCAATCAGCCCCAGCATTTT; cdr3_aa: CASSLARSNQPQHF
clone_size: NA; d_call: NA; v_call: TRBV28; j_call: TRBJ2-2; cdr3_nt: TGTGCCAGCAGTTCAGGGGTCGGGGAGCTGTTTTTT; cdr3_aa: CASSSGVGELFF
clone_size: NA; d_call: NA; v_call: TRBV21-1; j_call: TRBJ1-4; cdr3_nt: TGTGCCAGCGGCCAGGACACTAATGAAAAACTGTTTTTT; cdr3_aa: CASGQDTNEKLFF
clone_size: NA; d_call: NA; v_call: TRBV6-5; j_call: TRBJ1-1; cdr3_nt: TGTGCCAGCAGTTCCTCCCAGGGATTCGAAGCTTTCTTT; cdr3_aa: CASSSSQGFEAFF
clone_size: few; d_call: NA; v_call: TRBV5-1; j_call: TRBJ1-1; cdr3_nt: TGCGCCAGCAGCGTGGGGGCTATGAACACTGAAGCTTTCTTT; cdr3_aa: CASSVGAMNTEAFF
clone_size: NA; d_call: TRBD2; v_call: TRBV15; j_call: TRBJ2-1; cdr3_nt: TGTGCCACCAGCAGAGGCGGGAGTACGAATGAGCAGTTCTTC; cdr3_aa: CATSRGGSTNEQFF
clone_size: few; d_call: NA; v_call: TRBV20-1; j_call: TRBJ2-3; cdr3_nt: TGCAGCGGGATCCGGACAGATACGCAGTATTTT; cdr3_aa: CSGIRTDTQYF
clone_size: NA; d_call: NA; v_call: TRBV28; j_call: TRBJ1-5; cdr3_nt: TGTGCCAGCAGTATAAGCGGGGGGTTTCAGCCCCAGCATTTT; cdr3_aa: CASSISGGFQPQHF
clone_size: few; d_call: NA; v_call: TRBV25-1; j_call: TRBJ2-3; cdr3_nt: TGTGCCACGACTCCACCCGAAAACACAGATACGCAGTATTTT; cdr3_aa: CATTPPENTDTQYF